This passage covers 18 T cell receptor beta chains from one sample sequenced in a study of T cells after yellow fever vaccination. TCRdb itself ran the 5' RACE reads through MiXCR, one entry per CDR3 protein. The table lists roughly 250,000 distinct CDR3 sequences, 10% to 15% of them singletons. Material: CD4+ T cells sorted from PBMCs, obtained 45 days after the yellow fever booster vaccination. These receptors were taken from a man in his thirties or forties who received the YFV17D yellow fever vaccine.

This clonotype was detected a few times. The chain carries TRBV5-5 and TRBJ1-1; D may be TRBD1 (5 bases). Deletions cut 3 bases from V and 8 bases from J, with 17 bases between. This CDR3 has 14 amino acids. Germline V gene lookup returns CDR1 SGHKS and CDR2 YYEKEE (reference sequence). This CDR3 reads CASSSSPGGTEAFF. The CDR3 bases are TGTGCCAGCAGCTCTAGCCCCGGGGGGACGGAAGCTTTCTTT.

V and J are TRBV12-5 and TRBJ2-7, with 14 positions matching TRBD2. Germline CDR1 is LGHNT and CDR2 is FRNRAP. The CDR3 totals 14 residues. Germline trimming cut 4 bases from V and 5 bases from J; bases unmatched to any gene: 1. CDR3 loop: CASGSGLAGDEQYF. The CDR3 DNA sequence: TGTGCTAGTGGTTCGGGACTAGCGGGAGACGAGCAGTACTTC. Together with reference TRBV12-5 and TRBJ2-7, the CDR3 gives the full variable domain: DARVTQTPRHKVTEMGQEVTMRCQPILGHNTVFWYRQTMMQGLELLAYFRNRAPLDDSGMPKDRFSAEMPDATLATLKIQPSEPRDSAVYFCASGSGLAGDEQYFGPGTRLTVT.

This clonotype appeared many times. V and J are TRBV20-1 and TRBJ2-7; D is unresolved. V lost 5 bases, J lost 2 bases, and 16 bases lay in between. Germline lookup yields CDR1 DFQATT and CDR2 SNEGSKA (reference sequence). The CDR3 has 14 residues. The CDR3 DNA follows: TGCAGTGCTGGGAAAAACCGGGCCACCTACGAGCAGTACTTC. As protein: CSAGKNRATYEQYF.

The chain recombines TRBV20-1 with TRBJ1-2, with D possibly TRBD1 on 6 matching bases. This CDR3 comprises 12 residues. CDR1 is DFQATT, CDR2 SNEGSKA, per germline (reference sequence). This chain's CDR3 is CSAFRGHYGYTF. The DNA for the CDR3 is TGCAGCGCTTTCAGGGGTCACTATGGCTACACCTTC.

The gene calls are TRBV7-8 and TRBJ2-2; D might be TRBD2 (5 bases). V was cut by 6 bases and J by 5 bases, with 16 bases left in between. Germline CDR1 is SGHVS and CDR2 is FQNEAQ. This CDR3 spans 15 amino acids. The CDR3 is CASRITLGGTGELFF. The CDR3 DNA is TGTGCCAGCAGGATAACGCTAGGCGGGACCGGGGAGCTGTTTTTT.

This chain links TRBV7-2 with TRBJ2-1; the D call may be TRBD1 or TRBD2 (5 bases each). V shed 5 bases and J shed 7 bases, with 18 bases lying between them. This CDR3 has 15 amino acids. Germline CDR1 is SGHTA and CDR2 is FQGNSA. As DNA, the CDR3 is TGTGCCAGCAGCATCCGGGACCCGGGATGGAATGAGCAGTTCTTC. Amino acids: CASSIRDPGWNEQFF.

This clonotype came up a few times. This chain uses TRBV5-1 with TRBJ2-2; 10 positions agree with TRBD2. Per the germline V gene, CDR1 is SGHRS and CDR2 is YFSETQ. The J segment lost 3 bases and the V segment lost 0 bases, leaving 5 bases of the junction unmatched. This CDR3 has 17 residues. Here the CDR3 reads CASSLGSSGSHTGELFF. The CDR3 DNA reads TGCGCCAGCAGCTTGGGATCTAGCGGGAGTCACACCGGGGAGCTGTTTTTT.

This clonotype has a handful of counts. The CDR3 DNA is TGTGCCAGCAGCTTAGGGACTAGTATCGATACGCAGTATTTT. Translating it yields CASSLGTSIDTQYF. The chain links TRBV7-3 to TRBJ2-3; 8 positions agree with TRBD2. V was clipped by 2 bases and J by 6 bases; unmatched bases: 4. Germline V gene data show CDR1 as SGHTA and CDR2 as FQGTGA. The CDR3 contains 14 residues.

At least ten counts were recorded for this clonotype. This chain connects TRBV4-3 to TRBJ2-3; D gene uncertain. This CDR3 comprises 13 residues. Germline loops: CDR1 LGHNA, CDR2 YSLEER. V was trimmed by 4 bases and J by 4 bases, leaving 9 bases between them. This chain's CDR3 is CASSLGGSDTQYF. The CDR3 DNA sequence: TGCGCCAGCAGCCTTGGTGGGTCAGATACGCAGTATTTT.

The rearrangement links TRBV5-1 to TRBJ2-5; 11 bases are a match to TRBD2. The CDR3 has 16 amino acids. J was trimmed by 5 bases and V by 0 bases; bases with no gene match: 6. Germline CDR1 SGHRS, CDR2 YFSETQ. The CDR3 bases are TGCGCCAGCAGCTTGGCTGCACTAGCGGGAGTGGAGACCCAGTACTTC. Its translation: CASSLAALAGVETQYF.

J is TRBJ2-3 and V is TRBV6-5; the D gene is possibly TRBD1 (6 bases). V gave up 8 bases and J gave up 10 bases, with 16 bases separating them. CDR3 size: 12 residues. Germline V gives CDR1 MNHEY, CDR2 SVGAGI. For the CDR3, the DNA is TGTGCCAGCGGCAGGGGAACCGATGCGCAGTATTTT. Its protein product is CASGRGTDAQYF.

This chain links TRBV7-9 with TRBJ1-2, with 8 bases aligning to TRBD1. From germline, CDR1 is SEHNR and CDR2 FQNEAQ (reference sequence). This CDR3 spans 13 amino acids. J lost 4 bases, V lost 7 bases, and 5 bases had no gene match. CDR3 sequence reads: CASTGQGGYGYTF. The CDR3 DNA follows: TGTGCCAGCACCGGACAGGGTGGCTATGGCTACACCTTC. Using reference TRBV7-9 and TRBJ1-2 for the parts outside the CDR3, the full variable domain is DTGVSQNPRHKITKRGQNVTFRCDPISEHNRLYWYRQTLGQGPEFLTYFQNEAQLEKSRLLSDRFSAERPKGSFSTLEIQRTEQGDSAMYLCASTGQGGYGYTFGSGTRLTVV.

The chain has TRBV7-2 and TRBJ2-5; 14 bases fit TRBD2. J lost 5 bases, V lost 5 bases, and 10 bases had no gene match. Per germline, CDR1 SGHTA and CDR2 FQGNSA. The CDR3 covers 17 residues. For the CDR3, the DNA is TGTGCCAGCAGCACGACTAGCGGGAGGGCCAGGGGGGAGACCCAGTACTTC. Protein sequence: CASSTTSGRARGETQYF.

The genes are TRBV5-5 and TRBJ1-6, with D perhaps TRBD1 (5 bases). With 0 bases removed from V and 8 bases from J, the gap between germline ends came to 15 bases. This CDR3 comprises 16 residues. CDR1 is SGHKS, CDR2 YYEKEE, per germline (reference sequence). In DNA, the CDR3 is TGTGCCAGCAGCTTGGCGGGGCGAATTGGTGATTCACCCCTCCACTTT. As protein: CASSLAGRIGDSPLHF.

CDR3 nucleotides: TGTGCCAGCAGCCGAGGGACTAGCAGCTACAATGAGCAGTTCTTC. Translated: CASSRGTSSYNEQFF. The chain links TRBV7-2 to TRBJ2-1; the match to TRBD2 covers 9 bases. V dropped 5 bases and J dropped 3; count of bases not matched to a gene: 5. The CDR3 has 15 amino acids. Germline V gene data show CDR1 as SGHTA and CDR2 as FQGNSA.

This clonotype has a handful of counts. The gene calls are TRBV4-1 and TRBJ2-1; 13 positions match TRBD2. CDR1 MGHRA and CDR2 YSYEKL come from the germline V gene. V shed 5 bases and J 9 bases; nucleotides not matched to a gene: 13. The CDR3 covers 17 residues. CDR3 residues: CASSLTGTSGTYGEQFF. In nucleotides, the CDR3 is TGCGCCAGCAGCTTGACCGGGACTAGCGGGACCTACGGTGAGCAGTTCTTC.

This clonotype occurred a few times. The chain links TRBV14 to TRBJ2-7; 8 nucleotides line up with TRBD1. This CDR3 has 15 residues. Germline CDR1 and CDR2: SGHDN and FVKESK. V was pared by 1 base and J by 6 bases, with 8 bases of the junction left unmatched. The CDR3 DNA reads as TGTGCCAGCAGCCAAGGAGGGACAGGATGGCGCGAGCAGTACTTC. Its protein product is CASSQGGTGWREQYF.

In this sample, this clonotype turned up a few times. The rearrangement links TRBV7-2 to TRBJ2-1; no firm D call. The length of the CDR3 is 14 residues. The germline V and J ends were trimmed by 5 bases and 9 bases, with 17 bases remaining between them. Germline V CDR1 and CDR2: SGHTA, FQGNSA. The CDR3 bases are TGTGCCAGCAGCCCCCCCTGGCTAGGCGGTGAGCAGTTCTTC. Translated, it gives CASSPPWLGGEQFF.